A selection of T cell receptor beta chains follows, all from one sample in a study of T cells in Graves' hyperthyroidism and ophthalmopathy. One entry per CDR3 protein results from TCRdb running MiXCR on the multiplex PCR reads. Counted here are 300,000 to 500,000 distinct CDR3 sequences, over 12% occurring once; the ten biggest clones make up 25% to 30%. Sequences were obtained from blood. The receptors come from a man aged 50-59 years with Graves' ophthalmopathy. Both conserved end residues are trimmed from each CDR3. Rows give clone size only sometimes, using once, few, many, or a class for an expanded clone.

v_gene	abundance	len	j_gene	CDR3aa
TRBV12-3/TRBV12-4	-	13	TRBJ2-7	ASKSPGWISYEQY
TRBV20-1	many	11	TRBJ2-7	SARGARSYEQY
TRBV5-6	-	11	TRBJ1-1	ASSLGSAPEAF
TRBV2	many	15	TRBJ2-5	ASSEARASGRGETQY
TRBV6-5	few	9	TRBJ2-7	ASSYSNEQY
TRBV20-1	many	12	TRBJ2-1	SALFEGGGYEQF
TRBV27	many	13	TRBJ2-1	ASNPGQGARNEQF
TRBV10-2	-	11	TRBJ2-1	ASSESLVAEQF
TRBV28	many	15	TRBJ2-3	ASSSIRLAASTDTQY
TRBV6-1	few	12	TRBJ1-3	ASRDRGGGNTIY
TRBV3-1	few	12	TRBJ1-6	ASIDGRYNSPLH
TRBV3-1	many	11	TRBJ2-7	ASSHSGQNEQY
TRBV19	once	13	TRBJ2-4	ASSITSGTKNIQY
TRBV20-1	-	13	TRBJ2-4	SALVAGVAKNIQY
TRBV11-3	many	14	TRBJ2-3	ASSHRTGYYSDTQY
TRBV12-5	few	13	TRBJ2-7	ASGTSGRASHEQY
TRBV2	many	13	TRBJ1-1	ASSPSRSGDTEAF
TRBV29-1	-	10	TRBJ2-3	SVAGGVITQY
TRBV11-2	-	11	TRBJ1-2	ASSLNQASIGT
TRBV6-1	many	12	TRBJ1-6	ASIEGQGNSPLH
TRBV30	few	12	TRBJ2-2	AWSSGLEAGELF
TRBV14	many	11	TRBJ2-7	ASSRRQLYEQY
TRBV19	-	14	TRBJ2-1	ASSIDTGYSYNEQF
TRBV14	few	13	TRBJ2-1	ASSLTSFIYNEQF
TRBV6-6	-	16	TRBJ2-3	ASSYSKLAGDSTDTQY
TRBV7-9	-	13	TRBJ2-5	ASSSIRLAGETQY
TRBV11-2	-	13	TRBJ1-1	ASSLEPGPNTEAF
TRBV6-2/TRBV6-3	many	14	TRBJ1-1	ASSSESSRVNTEAF
TRBV13	many	12	TRBJ2-3	ASSLGINTDTQY
TRBV12-3/TRBV12-4	many	10	TRBJ1-1	ASNFGDTEAF
TRBV30	many	12	TRBJ2-1	AWSLAGVYNEQF
TRBV28	-	10	TRBJ2-3	ASSRTRNTQY
TRBV13	many	14	TRBJ1-1	ASSLGAGVTSAEAF
TRBV12-3/TRBV12-4	many	13	TRBJ2-1	ASSVQAGGNNEQF
TRBV30	-	13	TRBJ2-2	AHRRMFANTGELF
TRBV5-1	-	12	TRBJ1-1	ASTEGTGVTEAF
TRBV13	many	11	TRBJ2-1	AIRAGSYNEQF
TRBV6-1	many	13	TRBJ2-1	ASSGGSQGRNEQF
TRBV7-9	-	14	TRBJ2-5	ASSLRRGLAGETQY
TRBV12-3/TRBV12-4	many	16	TRBJ2-3	ASSPTRLAGMEGDTQY
TRBV14	-	15	TRBJ2-5	ASSQDQFGVLKETQY
TRBV28	many	13	TRBJ2-5	ASSPSEGRMETQY
TRBV12-3/TRBV12-4	-	10	TRBJ1-2	ASSQDGRFDT
TRBV7-9	-	10	TRBJ1-1	VVAPGRTEAF
TRBV10-3	many	14	TRBJ2-1	ATMTSGGDNYNEQF
TRBV20-1	-	15	-	SARDSTSGSSYNEQY
TRBV11-2	many	13	TRBJ2-3	ASSSSAGGTDTQY
TRBV6-1	few	14	TRBJ1-3	ATSSGDRGFGNTIY
TRBV20-1	-	12	TRBJ2-1	SARGQGGMAEQF